Listed here are 11 T cell receptor beta chains from one sample, sequenced in a study of T-cell reconstitution after alpha-beta-depleted transplantation in children. Unique molecular identifiers featured in how the TCRbeta library was prepared. TCRdb re-derived calls from the PCR reads in MiXCR, one entry per CDR3 protein. The sample yields 450,000 to 550,000 distinct CDR3 sequences, about an eighth seen once. Source: PBMCs, mostly from graft donor cells, taken 180 days after TCRalphabeta/CD19-depleted stem cell transplant. These receptors all stem from a female patient between 2 and 15 years old who had a stem cell transplant for aplastic anemia, so the T cells may come from the graft donor.

The V call is TRBV27, the J call TRBJ2-7; no clear D. The CDR3 loop spans 14 amino acids. The V gene lost 4 bases and the J gene lost 7 bases, with 17 bases spanning the gap. CDR1 MNHEY and CDR2 SMNVEV come from the germline V gene (reference sequence). The CDR3 DNA sequence: TGTGCCAGCAGTTCTCCGGCAGTTCAAGGGGAGCAGTACTTC. As protein: CASSSPAVQGEQYF.

This clonotype was detected a few times. The chain employs TRBV4-3 and TRBJ2-1, with a weak D call TRBD2 (6 bases). Per germline, CDR1 LGHNA and CDR2 YSLEER. V shed 0 bases and J shed 2 bases, with 14 bases lying between them. This CDR3 is 17 amino acids long. The CDR3 nucleotides read TGCGCCAGCAGCCAAGAGTCTAGCGCGGCGGCCTACAATGAGCAGTTCTTC. Its protein is CASSQESSAAAYNEQFF.

A few counts support this clonotype. This chain uses TRBV15 with TRBJ2-5; D gene ambiguous. The CDR3 has 17 residues. Germline CDR1 and CDR2: LNHNV and YYDKDF (reference sequence). V was shortened by 0 bases and J by 1 base, with 15 bases between the two germline ends. The DNA for the CDR3 is TGTGCCACCAGCAGAGACCCAATCACGGATACCCAAGAGACCCAGTACTTC. Protein sequence: CATSRDPITDTQETQYF.

This clonotype was observed many times. This chain uses TRBV28 with TRBJ2-1; 8 nucleotides agree with TRBD2. The CDR3 spans 14 residues. The germline V gene encodes CDR1 MDHEN and CDR2 SYDVKM. V was clipped by 2 bases and J by 4 bases; unmatched bases: 1. In DNA form, the CDR3 reads TGTGCCAGCAGTTTAAGCGGGGGTTACAATGAGCAGTTCTTC. Its protein is CASSLSGGYNEQFF.

The chain recombines TRBV11-2 with TRBJ2-1; D possibly uses TRBD1 or TRBD2 (5 bases each). Per the germline V gene, CDR1 is SGHAT and CDR2 is FQNNGV. This CDR3 spans 16 amino acids. V dropped 7 bases and J dropped 0 bases, with 16 bases sitting between them. This chain's CDR3 is CASTPNWGISYNEQFF. DNA for the CDR3: TGTGCCAGCACCCCAAACTGGGGGATCTCCTACAATGAGCAGTTCTTC. Filled out from reference TRBV11-2 and TRBJ2-1, the complete variable domain reads EAGVAQSPRYKIIEKRQSVAFWCNPISGHATLYWYQQILGQGPKLLIQFQNNGVVDDSQLPKDRFSAERLKGVDSTLKIQPAKLEDSAVYLCASTPNWGISYNEQFFGPGTRLTVL.

There are a few counts of this clonotype. The chain couples TRBV6-2 or TRBV6-3 to TRBJ1-1; D unresolved. Germline CDR1 and CDR2: MNHEY and SVGEGT. V lost 0 bases, J lost 0 bases, and 20 bases lay in between. The length of the CDR3 is 19 residues. DNA for the CDR3: TGTGCCAGCAGTTACTCCCCGACACCGGTGTGGGCTTTGAACACTGAAGCTTTCTTT. Amino acids: CASSYSPTPVWALNTEAFF.

The genes are TRBV29-1 and TRBJ1-3; D is unclear. Trimming took off 0 bases at V and 0 bases at J, with 6 bases between the two ends. CDR1 and CDR2 (germline): SQVTM, ANQGSEA. The CDR3 length is 14 residues. The CDR3 here is CSVEDWGSGNTIYF. The CDR3 bases are TGCAGCGTTGAAGATTGGGGCTCTGGAAACACCATATATTTT.

This clonotype was seen a few times. The CDR3 is CASSELGLGGTANTGELFF. The CDR3 region has the DNA TGTGCCAGCAGTGAATTAGGGTTGGGCGGGACCGCGAACACCGGGGAGCTGTTTTTT. This chain joins TRBV25-1 and TRBJ2-2, with D perhaps TRBD2 (6 bases). Looked up from germline, CDR1 is MGHDK and CDR2 is SYGVNS. V shed 1 base and J shed 0 bases, with 18 bases lying between them. CDR3 length: 19 amino acids.

The chain uses TRBV7-2 and TRBJ2-4; TRBD1 aligns across 9 bases. Trimming removed 3 bases from V and 6 bases from J; junction bases left unmatched: 3. Germline-derived CDR1 and CDR2 are SGHTA and FQGNSA. This CDR3 comprises 14 residues. The CDR3 here is CASSFGQGRNIQYF. DNA for the CDR3: TGTGCCAGCAGCTTTGGACAGGGGCGAAACATTCAGTACTTC.

This chain links TRBV4-2 with TRBJ2-7, with a weak D call TRBD2 (6 bases). V was cut by 0 bases and J by 4 bases, with 22 bases left in between. CDR3 length equals 18 residues. Germline CDR1 LGHNA, CDR2 YNFKEQ. CDR3 nucleotides: TGTGCCAGCAGCCAAGACTGGACCCGGGGGAGGATCCGATACGAGCAGTACTTC. Translated: CASSQDWTRGRIRYEQYF.

In its sample, this clonotype was seen a few times. The rearrangement links TRBV7-3 to TRBJ1-4, with D hard to call. The CDR3 extends over 13 amino acids. Germline V gene sequence: CDR1 SGHTA, CDR2 FQGTGA. V dropped 5 bases and J dropped 5 bases, with 9 bases sitting between them. The CDR3 DNA follows: TGTGCCAGCAGCAAGGGCCGGAATGAAAAACTGTTTTTT. Translating it yields CASSKGRNEKLFF.